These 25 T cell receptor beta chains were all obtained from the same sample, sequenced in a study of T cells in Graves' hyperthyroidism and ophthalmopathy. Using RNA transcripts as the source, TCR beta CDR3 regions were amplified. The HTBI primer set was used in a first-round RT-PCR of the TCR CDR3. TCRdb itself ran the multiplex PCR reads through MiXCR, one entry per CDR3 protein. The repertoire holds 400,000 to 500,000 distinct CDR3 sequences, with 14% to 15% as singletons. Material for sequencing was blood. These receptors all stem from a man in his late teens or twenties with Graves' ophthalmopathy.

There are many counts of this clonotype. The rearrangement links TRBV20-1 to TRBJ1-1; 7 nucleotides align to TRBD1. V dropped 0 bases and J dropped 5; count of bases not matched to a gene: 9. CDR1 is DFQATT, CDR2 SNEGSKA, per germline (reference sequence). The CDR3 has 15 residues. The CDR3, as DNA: TGCAGTGCTAGAGATCAGCAGGGGGGTAGAACTGAAGCTTTCTTT. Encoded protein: CSARDQQGGRTEAFF.

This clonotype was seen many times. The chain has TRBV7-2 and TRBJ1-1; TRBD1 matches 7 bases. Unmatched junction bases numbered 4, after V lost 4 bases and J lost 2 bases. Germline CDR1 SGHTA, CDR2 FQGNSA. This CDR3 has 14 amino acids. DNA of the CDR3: TGTGCCAGCAGCTGGAGGACAGGAAACACTGAAGCTTTCTTT. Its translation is CASSWRTGNTEAFF.

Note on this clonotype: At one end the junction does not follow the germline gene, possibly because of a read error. For the CDR3, the DNA is TGTGCCAACAGCGTGGGGACAGGGGAGGAGACTGAAGCTTTCTTT. This encodes CANSVGTGEETEAFF. This sequence joins TRBV9 and TRBJ1-1; 10 bases agree with TRBD1. The CDR3 loop spans 15 amino acids. CDR1 and CDR2 (germline): SGDLS, YYNGEE.

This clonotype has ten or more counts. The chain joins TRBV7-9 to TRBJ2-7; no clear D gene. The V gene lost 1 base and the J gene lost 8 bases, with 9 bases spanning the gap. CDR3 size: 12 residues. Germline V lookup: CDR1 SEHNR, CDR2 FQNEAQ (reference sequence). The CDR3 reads CASSLEGLQQYF. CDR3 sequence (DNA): TGTGCCAGCAGCTTAGAAGGGTTGCAGCAGTACTTC.

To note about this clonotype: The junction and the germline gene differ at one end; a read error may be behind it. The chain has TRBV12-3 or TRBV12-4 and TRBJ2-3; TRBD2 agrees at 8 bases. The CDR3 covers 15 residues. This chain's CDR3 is CASSPPSGSPDAQYF. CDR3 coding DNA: TGTGCCAGCAGCCCTCCCAGCGGGAGCCCAGATGCGCAGTATTTT.

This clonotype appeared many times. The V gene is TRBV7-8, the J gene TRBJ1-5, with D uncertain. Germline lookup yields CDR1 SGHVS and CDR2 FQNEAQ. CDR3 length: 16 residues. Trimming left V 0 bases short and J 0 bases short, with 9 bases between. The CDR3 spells CASSLALWISNQPQHF. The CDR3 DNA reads TGTGCCAGCAGCTTAGCTCTTTGGATTAGCAATCAGCCCCAGCATTTT.

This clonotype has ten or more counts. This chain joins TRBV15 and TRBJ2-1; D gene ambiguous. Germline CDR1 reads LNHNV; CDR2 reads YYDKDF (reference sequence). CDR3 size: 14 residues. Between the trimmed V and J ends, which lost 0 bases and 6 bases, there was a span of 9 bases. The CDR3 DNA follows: TGTGCCACCAGCAGAGATGGGCTGGTCAATGAGCAGTTCTTC. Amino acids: CATSRDGLVNEQFF.

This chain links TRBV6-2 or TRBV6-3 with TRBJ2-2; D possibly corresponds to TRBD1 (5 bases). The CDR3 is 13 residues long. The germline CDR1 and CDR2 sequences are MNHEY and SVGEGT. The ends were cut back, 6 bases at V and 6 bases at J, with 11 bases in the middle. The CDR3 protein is CASRYQGSGELFF. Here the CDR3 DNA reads TGTGCCAGCAGGTATCAGGGATCCGGGGAGCTGTTTTTT.

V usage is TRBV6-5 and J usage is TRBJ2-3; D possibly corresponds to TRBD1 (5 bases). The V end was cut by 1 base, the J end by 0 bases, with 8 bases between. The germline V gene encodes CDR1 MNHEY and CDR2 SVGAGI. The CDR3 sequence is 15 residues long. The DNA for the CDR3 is TGTGCCAGCAGTTACTGGGGCCCGAGCACAGATACGCAGTATTTT. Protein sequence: CASSYWGPSTDTQYF.

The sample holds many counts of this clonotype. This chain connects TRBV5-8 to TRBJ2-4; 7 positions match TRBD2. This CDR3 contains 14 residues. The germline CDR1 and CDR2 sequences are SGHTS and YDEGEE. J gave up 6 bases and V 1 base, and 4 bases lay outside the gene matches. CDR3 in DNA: TGTGCCAGCAGCTTGTCGGGGGAGGGAAACATTCAGTACTTC. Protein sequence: CASSLSGEGNIQYF.

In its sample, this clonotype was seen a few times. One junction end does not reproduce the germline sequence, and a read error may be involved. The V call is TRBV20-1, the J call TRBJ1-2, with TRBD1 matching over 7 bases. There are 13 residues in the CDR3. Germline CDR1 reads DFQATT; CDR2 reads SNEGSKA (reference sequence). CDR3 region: CSARQGPNFGYTF. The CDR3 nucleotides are TGCAGTGCGAGACAGGGACCTAACTTTGGCTACACCTTC.

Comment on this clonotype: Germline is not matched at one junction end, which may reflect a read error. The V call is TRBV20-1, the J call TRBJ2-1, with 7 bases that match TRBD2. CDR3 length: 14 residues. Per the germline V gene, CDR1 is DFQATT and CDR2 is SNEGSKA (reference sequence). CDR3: CSAKGSGTCNGQFF. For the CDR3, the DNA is TGCAGTGCTAAGGGCAGCGGGACCTGCAATGGGCAGTTCTTC.

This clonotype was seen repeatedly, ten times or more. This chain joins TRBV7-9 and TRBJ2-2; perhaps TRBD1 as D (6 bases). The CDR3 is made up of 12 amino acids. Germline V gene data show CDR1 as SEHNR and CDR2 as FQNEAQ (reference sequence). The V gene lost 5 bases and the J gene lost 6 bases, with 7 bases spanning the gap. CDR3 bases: TGTGCCAGCAGCAACAGGGCCGGGGAGCTGTTTTTT. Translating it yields CASSNRAGELFF.

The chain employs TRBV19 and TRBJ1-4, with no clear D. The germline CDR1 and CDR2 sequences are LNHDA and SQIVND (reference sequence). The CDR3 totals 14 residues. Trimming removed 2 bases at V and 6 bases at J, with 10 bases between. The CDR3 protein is CASSITAAHEKLFF. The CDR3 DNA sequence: TGTGCCAGTAGTATAACGGCGGCCCATGAAAAACTGTTTTTT.

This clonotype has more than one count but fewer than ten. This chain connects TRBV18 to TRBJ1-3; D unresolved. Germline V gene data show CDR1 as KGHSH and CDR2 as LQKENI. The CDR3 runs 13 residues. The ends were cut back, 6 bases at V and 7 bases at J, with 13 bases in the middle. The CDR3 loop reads CASSPDGDNTIYF. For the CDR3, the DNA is TGTGCCAGCTCGCCAGACGGGGATAACACCATATATTTT.

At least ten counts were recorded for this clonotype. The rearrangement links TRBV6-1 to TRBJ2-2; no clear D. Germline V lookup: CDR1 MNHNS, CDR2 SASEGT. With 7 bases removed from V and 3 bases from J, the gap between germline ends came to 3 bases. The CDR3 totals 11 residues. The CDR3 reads CASTHTGELFF. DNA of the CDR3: TGTGCCAGCACCCACACCGGGGAGCTGTTTTTT.

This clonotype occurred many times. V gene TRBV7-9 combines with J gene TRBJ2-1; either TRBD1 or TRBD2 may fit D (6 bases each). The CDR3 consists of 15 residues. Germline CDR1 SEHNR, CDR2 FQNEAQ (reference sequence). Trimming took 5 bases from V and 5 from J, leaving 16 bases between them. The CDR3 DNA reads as TGTGCCAGCAGCCCACGGGGGCAACTCCACAATGAGCAGTTCTTC. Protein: CASSPRGQLHNEQFF.

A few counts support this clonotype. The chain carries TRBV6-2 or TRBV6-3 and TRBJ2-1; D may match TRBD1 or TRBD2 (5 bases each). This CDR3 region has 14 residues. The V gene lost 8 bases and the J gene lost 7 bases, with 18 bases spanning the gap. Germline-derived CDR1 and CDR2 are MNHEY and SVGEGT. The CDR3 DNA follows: TGTGCCAGCGTGGGACCGGGACCCGATAATGAGCAGTTCTTC. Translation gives CASVGPGPDNEQFF.

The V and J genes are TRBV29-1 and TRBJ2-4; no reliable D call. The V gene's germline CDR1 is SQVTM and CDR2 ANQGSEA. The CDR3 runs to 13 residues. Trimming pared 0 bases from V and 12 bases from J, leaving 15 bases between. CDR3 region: CSVEDGGKGTQYF. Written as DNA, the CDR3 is TGCAGCGTTGAAGACGGCGGAAAAGGCACTCAGTACTTC. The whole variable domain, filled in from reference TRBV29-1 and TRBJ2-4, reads SAVISQKPSRDICQRGTSLTIQCQVDSQVTMMFWYRQQPGQSLTLIATANQGSEATYESGFVIDKFPISRPNLTFSTLTVSNMSPEDSSIYLCSVEDGGKGTQYFGAGTRLSVL.

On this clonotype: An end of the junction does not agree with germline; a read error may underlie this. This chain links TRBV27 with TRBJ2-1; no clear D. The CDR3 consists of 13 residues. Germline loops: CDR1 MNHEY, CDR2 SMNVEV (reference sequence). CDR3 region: CASSLSSYNGQFF. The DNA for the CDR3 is TGTGCCAGCAGTTTGAGCTCCTACAATGGGCAGTTCTTC.

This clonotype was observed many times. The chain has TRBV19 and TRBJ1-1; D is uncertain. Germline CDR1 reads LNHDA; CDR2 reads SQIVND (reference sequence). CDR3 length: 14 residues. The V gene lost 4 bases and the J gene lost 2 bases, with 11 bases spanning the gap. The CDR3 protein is CASSTPVRNTEAFF. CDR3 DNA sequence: TGTGCCAGTAGTACTCCGGTCCGCAACACTGAAGCTTTCTTT.

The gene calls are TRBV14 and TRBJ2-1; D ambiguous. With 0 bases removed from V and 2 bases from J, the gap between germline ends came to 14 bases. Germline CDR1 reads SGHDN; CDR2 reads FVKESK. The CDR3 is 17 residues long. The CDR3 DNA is TGTGCCAGCAGCCAAGATTCCCTCCCCTCCCCCTACAATGAGCAGTTCTTC. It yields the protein CASSQDSLPSPYNEQFF.

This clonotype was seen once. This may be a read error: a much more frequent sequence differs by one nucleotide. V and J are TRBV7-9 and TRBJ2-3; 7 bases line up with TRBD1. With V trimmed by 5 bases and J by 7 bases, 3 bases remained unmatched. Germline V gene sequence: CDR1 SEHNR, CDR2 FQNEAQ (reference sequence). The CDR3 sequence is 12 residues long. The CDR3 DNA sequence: TGTGCCAGCAGCCTGACAGGGAATACGCAGTATTTT. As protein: CASSLTGNTQYF.

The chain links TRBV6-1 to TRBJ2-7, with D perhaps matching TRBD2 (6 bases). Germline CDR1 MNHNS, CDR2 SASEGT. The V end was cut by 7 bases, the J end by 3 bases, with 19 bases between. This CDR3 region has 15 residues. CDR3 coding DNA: TGTGCCAGCATCAATAGTGGGGACTGGCGCTACGAGCAGTACTTC. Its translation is CASINSGDWRYEQYF.

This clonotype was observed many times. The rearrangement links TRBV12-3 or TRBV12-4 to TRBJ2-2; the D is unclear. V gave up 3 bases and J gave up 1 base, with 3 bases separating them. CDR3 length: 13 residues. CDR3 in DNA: TGTGCCAGCAGTTTGGGGAACACCGGGGAGCTGTTTTTT. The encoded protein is CASSLGNTGELFF.